These 21 T cell receptor beta chains were sequenced from one sample in a study of blood T cell repertoires in COVID-19. The data were produced by immunoSEQ multiplex PCR, yet TCRdb's version contains in-frame clones alone and is incomplete. Among 65,000 to 70,000 clones, roughly 84% were seen once, and the ten largest hold about 4.3%. The sequenced sample was peripheral blood. The receptors shown here come from a woman aged 55-70 years with acute or convalescent COVID-19.

By share of the sample, this clone is medium-sized. The chain has TRBV15 and TRBJ1-6; D unclear. Per germline, CDR1 LNHNV and CDR2 YYDKDF (reference sequence). The CDR3 loop spans 19 amino acids. Trimming shortened V by 1 base and J by 0 bases, and 16 bases separated the two germline ends. The CDR3 bases are TGTGCCACCAGCAGAGTCTCGTGGGTGGGAGGCTCCTATAATTCACCCCTCCACTTT. Protein: CATSRVSWVGGSYNSPLHF.

The chain carries TRBV4-1 and TRBJ2-2; 7 nucleotides agree with TRBD2. Germline V gene sequence: CDR1 MGHRA, CDR2 YSYEKL. With 3 bases clipped from V and 0 bases from J, the junction kept 7 bases outside the gene matches. The CDR3 runs 17 residues. The CDR3 region has the DNA TGCGCCAGCAGCCAGGAAACTAGCGACGCGAACACCGGGGAGCTGTTTTTT. Amino acid sequence: CASSQETSDANTGELFF.

The chain links TRBV7-2 to TRBJ1-2; tentatively, D is TRBD1 (5 bases). V was trimmed by 5 bases and J by 4 bases, leaving 11 bases between them. Germline CDR1 SGHTA, CDR2 FQGNSA. This CDR3 comprises 13 residues. In DNA form, the CDR3 reads TGTGCCAGCAGCCCCACGGGGGGCTATGGCTACACCTTC. Its protein product is CASSPTGGYGYTF. The full variable domain, completed using reference TRBV7-2 and TRBJ1-2, is GAGVSQSPSNKVTEKGKDVELRCDPISGHTALYWYRQSLGQGLEFLIYFQGNSAPDKSGLPSDRFSAERTGGSVSTLTIQRTQQEDSAVYLCASSPTGGYGYTFGSGTRLTVV.

This sequence joins TRBV3-1 (or the pseudogene TRBV3-2) and TRBJ2-3, with D perhaps matching TRBD1 (6 bases). V gave up 1 base and J gave up 2 bases, with 13 bases separating them. The length of the CDR3 is 16 residues. The V gene's germline CDR1 is LGHDT and CDR2 YNNKEL (reference sequence). CDR3 nucleotide sequence: TGTGCCAGCAGCCAAGTAGGGGGTGCTGTCACAGATACGCAGTATTTT. It encodes CASSQVGGAVTDTQYF.

The gene calls are TRBV5-5 and TRBJ2-3; 9 bases agree with TRBD2. V was pared by 3 bases and J by 1 base, with 3 bases of the junction left unmatched. Germline V lookup: CDR1 SGHKS, CDR2 YYEKEE (reference sequence). This CDR3 has 15 residues. The CDR3: CASSSRTSGTDTQYF. The DNA of the CDR3 is TGTGCCAGCAGCTCCCGGACTAGCGGCACAGATACGCAGTATTTT.

V usage is TRBV5-1 and J usage is TRBJ2-1, with TRBD2 as a possible D gene (5 bases). Germline CDR1 reads SGHRS; CDR2 reads YFSETQ. CDR3 length: 14 residues. Trimming pared 7 bases from V and 4 bases from J, leaving 15 bases between. The CDR3 sequence is CASSDGNKYNEQFF. CDR3 DNA sequence: TGCGCCAGCTCGGACGGGAACAAATACAATGAGCAGTTCTTC.

The chain has TRBV2 and TRBJ1-5; possible D gene TRBD1, 5 bases. V shed 7 bases and J shed 7 bases, with 14 bases lying between them. Germline assignment: CDR1 SNHLY and CDR2 FYNNEI. The CDR3 has 13 residues. CDR3: CASTLRGGQPQHF. The CDR3 DNA reads TGTGCCAGCACCCTACGGGGGGGGCAGCCCCAGCATTTT.

Only one count was recorded for this clone. This chain joins TRBV6-1 and TRBJ2-3; the D is unclear. V lost 2 bases and J 7 bases, leaving 7 bases between the germline ends. The length of the CDR3 is 12 residues. Germline V lookup: CDR1 MNHNS, CDR2 SASEGT. In DNA form, the CDR3 reads TGTGCCAGCAGTGAACCTAGAAATACGCAGTATTTT. This translates into CASSEPRNTQYF.

This rearrangement joins TRBV29-1 to TRBJ2-7; possibly TRBD1 for D (5 bases). Germline values: CDR1 SQVTM, CDR2 ANQGSEA. The CDR3 is 16 residues long. Between the trimmed V and J ends, which lost 3 bases and 0 bases, there was a span of 18 bases. CDR3 DNA sequence: TGCAGCGTTGAGACGGATGTGGCAGGGTTCTCCTACGAGCAGTACTTC. It specifies CSVETDVAGFSYEQYF.

The chain links TRBV24-1 to TRBJ2-3; 9 bases fit TRBD2. This CDR3 comprises 15 residues. Germline loops: CDR1 KGHDR, CDR2 SFDVKD. V shed 4 bases, J shed 1 base, and the junction held 2 bases outside the gene matches. The CDR3 region has the DNA TGTGCCACCAGTGAACGGACTAGCGGCACAGATACGCAGTATTTT. Protein product: CATSERTSGTDTQYF.

V is TRBV7-2 and J is TRBJ1-1; D is undetermined. CDR3 length: 15 residues. Germline loops: CDR1 SGHTA, CDR2 FQGNSA. Trimming took off 1 base at V and 0 bases at J, with 9 bases between the two ends. DNA for the CDR3: TGTGCCAGCAGCTTAGATTGGCTGATGAACACTGAAGCTTTCTTT. It is translated as CASSLDWLMNTEAFF.

The chain is built from TRBV24-1 and TRBJ2-2; D might be TRBD1 (5 bases). Deletions cut 10 bases from V and 1 base from J, with 6 bases between. Germline CDR1 KGHDR, CDR2 SFDVKD. This CDR3 is 12 amino acids long. CDR3 loop: CATQGNTGELFF. The CDR3 DNA reads as TGTGCCACTCAGGGGAACACCGGGGAGCTGTTTTTT.

The chain is built from TRBV5-1 and TRBJ2-1, with 8 bases aligning to TRBD2. Unmatched junction bases numbered 4, after V lost 0 bases and J lost 2 bases. There are 16 residues in the CDR3. CDR1 and CDR2 from the germline V gene are SGHRS and YFSETQ. The CDR3 nucleotides read TGCGCCAGCAGCTTGGGAGGCGGGGGGCCCTACAATGAGCAGTTCTTC. Translation gives CASSLGGGGPYNEQFF.

This clone is termed medium-sized (0.01 to 0.1%). The CDR3 DNA reads as TGTGCCAGTAGTATAGTAGCTGAGGGGAGGGCTTTCTTT. It translates to CASSIVAEGRAFF. The genes are TRBV19 and TRBJ1-1; tentative D call: TRBD1 (5 bases). The V gene's germline CDR1 is LNHDA and CDR2 SQIVND (reference sequence). This CDR3 has 13 residues. V lost 1 base, J lost 11 bases, and 14 bases lay in between.

The chain joins TRBV23-1 to TRBJ2-7; no definite D call. TRBV23-1 is marked as an open reading frame, function uncertain. Trimming cost V 6 bases and J 5 bases, with 5 bases left between them. The CDR3 runs to 10 residues. In DNA, the CDR3 is TGCGCCAGCAGACGGGACGAGCAGTACTTC. Encoded protein: CASRRDEQYF.

The CDR3 reads CASSLNALAVTQYF. Here the CDR3 DNA reads TGTGCCAGCAGCTTAAACGCCTTAGCGGTAACGCAGTATTTT. V gene TRBV7-3 combines with J gene TRBJ2-3; possibly TRBD2 for D (6 bases). V shed 1 base and J shed 9 bases, with 14 bases lying between them. Germline V gives CDR1 SGHTA, CDR2 FQGTGA. The CDR3 totals 14 residues.

This chain uses TRBV11-2 with TRBJ1-3; maybe TRBD1 (6 bases). Germline values: CDR1 SGHAT, CDR2 FQNNGV. CDR3 length: 15 residues. The V end lost 2 bases, the J end lost 3 bases, and 11 bases lay between the germline ends. CDR3 nucleotide sequence: TGTGCCAGCAGCTTACAAACAGGGCTTGGAAACACCATATATTTT. Translation gives CASSLQTGLGNTIYF.

The chain combines TRBV2 with TRBJ2-3, with a weak D call TRBD2 (6 bases). Germline V CDR1 and CDR2: SNHLY, FYNNEI. The V end was cut by 7 bases, the J end by 6 bases, with 17 bases between. The CDR3 sequence is 14 residues long. The CDR3 here is CASTGGKGSDTQYF. The CDR3 nucleotides are TGTGCCAGCACCGGGGGTAAGGGGTCGGATACGCAGTATTTT.

The chain employs TRBV9 and TRBJ2-7; perhaps TRBD2 as D (5 bases). The CDR3 length is 14 residues. Trimming removed 4 bases from V and 4 bases from J, with 15 bases in between. Germline V gives CDR1 SGDLS, CDR2 YYNGEE. CDR3 nucleotide sequence: TGTGCCAGCAGCCCTACTGGACTCCGGTACGAGCAGTACTTC. Translated, it gives CASSPTGLRYEQYF.

This rearrangement joins TRBV1 to TRBJ1-1; TRBD1, as called in the table, went unchecked against the DNA. TRBV1 is deemed a pseudogene. The CDR3 has 15 residues. In nucleotides, the CDR3 is TGCACCAGCAGCCACTTCGGGACAGCGAACACTGAAGCTTTCTTT. As protein: CTSSHFGTANTEAFF.

This clone was found once. This chain connects TRBV11-2 to TRBJ1-2; D is possibly TRBD1 (6 bases). The V end was cut by 6 bases, the J end by 4 bases, with 15 bases between. Per germline, CDR1 SGHAT and CDR2 FQNNGV. The CDR3 spans 14 residues. The CDR3 is CASSTYRAFYGYTF. CDR3 DNA: TGTGCCAGCAGTACTTACAGGGCTTTCTATGGCTACACCTTC.